The 30 T cell receptor beta chains in this list originate from one sample, sequenced in a study of blood T cells in healthy people across ages. For the second PCR, which ran for roughly 7 to 11 cycles, a sample-barcoded 5' primer and a J-beta primer mix were used. TCRdb re-called the 5' RACE reads with MiXCR, one entry per CDR3 protein. The sample lists about 1.8 million distinct CDR3 sequences, roughly 49% occurring once. Sequenced input: blood. Source of these receptors: a woman in her thirties or forties in good health.

This clonotype was counted a few times. CDR3 nucleotide sequence: TGTGCCAGCAATAGCGGGGTCGGGACCGGGGAGCTGTTTTTT. Residues: CASNSGVGTGELFF. The genes are TRBV6-2 or TRBV6-3 and TRBJ2-2, with 8 bases that match TRBD2. The ends lost 7 bases at V and 5 bases at J; junction bases unmatched: 6. The CDR3 has 14 residues. Per germline, CDR1 MNHEY and CDR2 SVGEGT.

This chain links TRBV20-1 with TRBJ2-1, with TRBD2 matching over 11 bases. V trimming: 6 bases; J trimming: 12 bases; junction bases outside the gene matches: 13. CDR1 DFQATT and CDR2 SNEGSKA come from the germline V gene (reference sequence). The CDR3 has 14 residues. The CDR3 loop is CSAPGLAGSRGQFF. Here the CDR3 DNA reads TGCAGTGCCCCAGGACTAGCGGGTTCCAGGGGGCAGTTCTTC.

The gene calls are TRBV5-1 and TRBJ2-3; no clear D. This CDR3 has 15 amino acids. Trimming shortened V by 2 bases and J by 4 bases, and 14 bases separated the two germline ends. Germline CDR1 SGHRS, CDR2 YFSETQ. As DNA, the CDR3 is TGCGCCAGCAGCTTACCCACAAGATCTCCAGATACGCAGTATTTT. Its translation: CASSLPTRSPDTQYF.

With regard to this clonotype: The missing conserved phenylalanine or tryptophan at the end of this CDR3 makes a read error likely. The chain recombines TRBV6-5 with TRBJ2-1; D tentatively reads TRBD1 or TRBD2 (5 bases each). This CDR3 region has 15 residues. V was trimmed by 6 bases and J by 4 bases, leaving 16 bases between them. The germline V gene has CDR1 MNHEY and CDR2 SVGAGI. CDR3 in amino acids: CASRPGQLNYNEQFL. The CDR3 nucleotides read TGTGCCAGCAGGCCGGGGCAGTTAAATTACAATGAGCAGTTCTTA.

This clonotype was counted between two and nine times. This chain connects TRBV3-1 to TRBJ2-3, with D uncertain. This CDR3 contains 15 residues. The V and J ends lost 6 bases and 4 bases respectively, with 17 bases between them. Germline V CDR1 and CDR2: LGHDT, YNNKEL (reference sequence). The CDR3 region has the DNA TGTGCCAGCAGACCCGACTCGGTCCGCCCAGATACGCAGTATTTT. It encodes CASRPDSVRPDTQYF.

The chain uses TRBV12-3 or TRBV12-4 and TRBJ1-6, with 9 bases aligning to TRBD1. The CDR3 contains 14 residues. J lost 9 bases, V lost 6 bases, and 6 bases had no gene match. The CDR3 loop is CASRGTGSGSPLHF. The CDR3 DNA reads as TGTGCCAGCAGGGGGACAGGGAGCGGTTCACCCCTCCACTTT.

Comments on this clonotype: At one of its ends the junction is not consistent with the germline gene, which may arise from a read error. In DNA form, the CDR3 reads TGCGCCAGCAGCCCTAGGACTAGCGGGGGTAGCTCCTACAATGAGCAGCTCTTC. Translating it yields CASSPRTSGGSSYNEQLF. The rearrangement links TRBV5-1 to TRBJ2-1; 13 bases line up with TRBD2. This CDR3 has 18 residues. Germline-derived CDR1 and CDR2 are SGHRS and YFSETQ.

The chain recombines TRBV5-5 with TRBJ2-3, with TRBD2 identical over 9 bases. The J segment lost 2 bases and the V segment lost 0 bases, leaving 13 bases of the junction unmatched. The germline gives CDR1 SGHKS, CDR2 YYEKEE (reference sequence). CDR3 length: 19 amino acids. The CDR3 here is CASSLEPLGGGGYTDTQYF. The DNA of the CDR3 is TGTGCCAGCAGCTTGGAGCCCCTCGGCGGGGGGGGGTACACAGATACGCAGTATTTT.

This clonotype was seen just once. An end of the junction does not agree with germline; a read error may underlie this. V gene TRBV29-1 combines with J gene TRBJ1-2; 8 positions match TRBD1. The CDR3 has 17 residues. CDR1 SQVTM and CDR2 ANQGSEA come from the germline V gene. CDR3 amino acids: CSVDLNPPGQANFGYTF. The CDR3 DNA is TGCAGCGTTGACCTAAACCCCCCGGGACAGGCAAACTTTGGCTACACCTTC.

As concerns this clonotype: One end of the junction does not line up with germline, which may come from a read error. This chain uses TRBV7-7 with TRBJ2-2, with D tentatively TRBD1 or TRBD2 (5 bases each). This CDR3 contains 15 residues. Germline V gene lookup returns CDR1 SSHAT and CDR2 FNYEAQ (reference sequence). The CDR3 sequence: CASTFRDGDTGELFF. The CDR3 bases are TGTGCTAGCACTTTCCGGGACGGAGACACCGGGGAGCTGTTTTTT.

In its sample, this clonotype was seen many times. The chain combines TRBV6-1 with TRBJ2-7, with D perhaps TRBD1 (5 bases). Trimming removed 1 base from V and 2 bases from J, with 6 bases in between. The CDR3 has 13 residues. Germline assignment: CDR1 MNHNS and CDR2 SASEGT. The CDR3 is CASSEGGPYEQYF. The CDR3, as DNA: TGTGCCAGCAGTGAAGGGGGCCCCTACGAGCAGTACTTC.

The genes are TRBV28 and TRBJ2-6; D remains ambiguous. The germline gives CDR1 MDHEN, CDR2 SYDVKM. Trimming removed 8 bases at V and 4 bases at J, with 9 bases between. The CDR3 is 13 residues long. In DNA, the CDR3 is TGTGCCAGCTACAAAACCGGGGCCAACGTCCTGACTTTC. It specifies CASYKTGANVLTF.

This rearrangement joins TRBV5-1 to TRBJ1-1; D is perhaps TRBD1 (5 bases). Germline CDR1 reads SGHRS; CDR2 reads YFSETQ. Trimming took 5 bases from V and 1 from J, leaving 18 bases between them. The CDR3 has 16 residues. In DNA, the CDR3 is TGCGCCAGCAGTCTGAATCCCGGACACCGGAACACTGAAGCTTTCTTT. It translates to CASSLNPGHRNTEAFF.

A note on this clonotype: At one end the junction does not follow the germline gene, possibly because of a read error. The rearrangement joins TRBV4-3 to TRBJ1-2; tentative D call: TRBD1 (5 bases). Germline CDR1 and CDR2: LGHNA and YSLEER. This CDR3 has 18 amino acids. This CDR3 reads CAGSQDVDSRAFNYGYTF. The DNA of the CDR3 is TGCGCCGGCAGCCAAGACGTTGACAGCCGTGCCTTTAACTATGGCTACACCTTC.

The chain uses TRBV5-1 and TRBJ1-4; D possibly corresponds to TRBD1 (5 bases). Deletions cut 4 bases from V and 8 bases from J, with 15 bases between. Germline-derived CDR1 and CDR2 are SGHRS and YFSETQ. CDR3 size: 14 residues. The CDR3 region is CASSVGELEEKLFF. Written as DNA, the CDR3 is TGCGCCAGCAGCGTGGGGGAATTGGAGGAAAAACTGTTTTTT. Full variable domain (missing parts from reference TRBV5-1 and TRBJ1-4): KAGVTQTPRYLIKTRGQQVTLSCSPISGHRSVSWYQQTPGQGLQFLFEYFSETQRNKGNFPGRFSGRQFSNSRSEMNVSTLELGDSALYLCASSVGELEEKLFFGSGTQLSVL.

This clonotype was picked up a small number of times. The V and J genes are TRBV7-9 and TRBJ2-4; TRBD1 matches 9 bases. TRBJ2-7 explains the end of the DNA better; the J call may be wrong. This CDR3 spans 15 amino acids. The germline V gene encodes CDR1 SEHNR and CDR2 FQNEAQ (reference sequence). The CDR3 region has the DNA TGTGCCAGCAGCTTACCTCCGGGACAGGGCCACGAGCAGTACTTC. This translates into CASSLPPGQGHEQYF.

A word on this clonotype: It is unclear where the CDR3 begins or ends on the DNA, so no DNA is shown, and the CDR3 is as TCRdb lists it. This chain joins TRBV5-1 and TRBJ2-3; TRBD2, the table's D call, lacks a check against the DNA. Germline values: CDR1 SGHRS, CDR2 YFSETQ. Ends included, the CDR3 has 23 residues. This chain's CDR3 is CASSLVDYEQYFGLAGGIGTQYF.

The chain carries TRBV27 and TRBJ2-7; possibly TRBD1 or TRBD2 for D (7 bases each). The CDR3 loop spans 14 amino acids. CDR1 is MNHEY, CDR2 SMNVEV, per germline (reference sequence). The V end lost 8 bases, the J end lost 6 bases, and 20 bases lay between the germline ends. Here the CDR3 reads CASGRGQGHLEQYF. In DNA, the CDR3 is TGTGCCAGCGGGAGGGGGCAGGGTCATCTCGAGCAGTACTTC.

A few counts support this clonotype. The CDR3 spells CSVPGQGYYEQYF. DNA for the CDR3: TGCAGCGTTCCGGGACAGGGGTATTACGAGCAGTACTTC. The rearrangement joins TRBV29-1 to TRBJ2-7; 10 bases line up with TRBD1. The CDR3 consists of 13 residues. Germline V gene sequence: CDR1 SQVTM, CDR2 ANQGSEA. Unmatched junction bases numbered 5, after V lost 5 bases and J lost 4 bases.

This clonotype has more than one count but fewer than ten. The V and J genes are TRBV5-1 and TRBJ2-7; 8 nucleotides align to TRBD2. This CDR3 has 14 residues. CDR1 and CDR2 (germline): SGHRS, YFSETQ. V shed 4 bases and J 7 bases; nucleotides not matched to a gene: 10. This CDR3 reads CASSGSSGTREQYF. CDR3 coding DNA: TGCGCCAGCAGCGGCTCGTCGGGGACTAGGGAGCAGTACTTC.

A note on this clonotype: At one end, the junction sequence differs from germline, possibly due to a read error. The chain carries TRBV18 and TRBJ2-5; the D gene is possibly TRBD1 (5 bases). The CDR3 spans 17 residues. CDR1 is KGHSH, CDR2 LQKENI, per germline. The DNA of the CDR3 is TGCGCCAGCTCATCCCTCCTAGGGTCAGGGCCACAAGAGACCCAGTACTTC. Translating it yields CASSSLLGSGPQETQYF.

The CDR3 is CASSPRGRSDTQYF. The CDR3, as DNA: TGTGCCAGCAGTCCACGGGGGAGGTCAGATACGCAGTATTTT. The gene calls are TRBV12-3 or TRBV12-4 and TRBJ2-3; maybe TRBD2 (6 bases). V was pared by 5 bases and J by 4 bases, with 13 bases between. CDR3 length: 14 residues.

The gene calls are TRBV2 and TRBJ2-7, with 10 bases fitting TRBD2. Germline V gene sequence: CDR1 SNHLY, CDR2 FYNNEI. This CDR3 comprises 14 residues. The V gene end was trimmed by 11 bases and the J gene end by 5 bases; junction bases not matched to a gene: 12. CDR3 in amino acids: CAHNERGGLDEQYF. DNA of the CDR3: TGTGCCCACAACGAGCGGGGGGGCCTGGACGAGCAGTACTTC.

The chain combines TRBV7-2 with TRBJ2-6; D call uncertain. The germline V gene has CDR1 SGHTA and CDR2 FQGNSA. V dropped 9 bases and J dropped 1 base, with 10 bases sitting between them. The CDR3 is 14 amino acids. The CDR3 loop is CASLTFSGANVLTF. In nucleotides, the CDR3 is TGTGCCAGTCTTACCTTTTCTGGGGCCAACGTCCTGACTTTC.

The chain couples TRBV6-5 to TRBJ2-6; 9 bases map to TRBD2. Germline assignment: CDR1 MNHEY and CDR2 SVGAGI. The CDR3 totals 19 residues. V gave up 4 bases and J gave up 0 bases; unmatched junction bases: 10. The CDR3 is CASSSQRLADSSGANVLTF. For the CDR3, the DNA is TGTGCCAGCAGTTCCCAGCGACTAGCGGACTCCTCTGGGGCCAACGTCCTGACTTTC.

The sample holds a few counts of this clonotype. This chain uses TRBV4-2 with TRBJ2-7; D remains ambiguous. Trimming pared 0 bases from V and 8 bases from J, leaving 5 bases between. The CDR3 contains 11 residues. CDR1 and CDR2 (germline): LGHNA, YNFKEQ. CDR3 residues: CASSQDSQQYF. The CDR3 DNA reads TGTGCCAGCAGCCAAGATTCCCAGCAGTACTTC.

Ten or more counts support this clonotype. The chain employs TRBV14 and TRBJ2-5; TRBD2 agrees at 10 bases. The V segment lost 2 bases and the J segment 0 bases; nucleotides outside the gene matches: 3. CDR3 size: 16 residues. Germline V gene lookup returns CDR1 SGHDN and CDR2 FVKESK. In DNA form, the CDR3 reads TGTGCCAGCAGCCAACTAGCGGGGGTATACCAAGAGACCCAGTACTTC. Translation gives CASSQLAGVYQETQYF. The entire variable domain, with the rest obtained from reference TRBV14 and TRBJ2-5, is as follows: EAGVTQFPSHSVIEKGQTVTLRCDPISGHDNLYWYRRVMGKEIKFLLHFVKESKQDESGMPNNRFLAERTGGTYSTLKVQPAELEDSGVYFCASSQLAGVYQETQYFGPGTRLLVL.

The J gene is TRBJ1-6, the V gene TRBV20-1, with 12 bases aligning to TRBD1. The CDR3 has 16 residues. The V and J ends lost 6 bases and 6 bases, in that order; junction bases with no gene match: 9. The germline gives CDR1 DFQATT, CDR2 SNEGSKA (reference sequence). The CDR3: CSANPGQGARNSPLHF. The CDR3 DNA is TGCAGTGCAAACCCGGGACAGGGGGCGCGTAATTCACCCCTCCACTTT.

V usage is TRBV10-3 and J usage is TRBJ2-1; D unclear. The V end lost 0 bases, the J end lost 15 bases, and 12 bases lay between the germline ends. The CDR3 totals 12 residues. Germline loops: CDR1 ENHRY, CDR2 SYGVKD. The CDR3 DNA reads TGTGCCATCAGTGAGTCAATCCCTTCGTTGTTCTTC. As protein: CAISESIPSLFF.

The chain is built from TRBV28 and TRBJ1-1; D not resolved. CDR1 is MDHEN and CDR2 is SYDVKM in the germline V gene. The CDR3 spans 10 residues. The CDR3 loop reads CGARNTEAFF. CDR3 coding DNA: TGTGGGGCCCGGAACACTGAAGCTTTCTTT.